The rows below give T cell receptor beta chains drawn from one sample of a study of CD8+CD57+ T cells in acquired aplastic anemia. TCRdb passed the reads through MiXCR, listing each CDR3 protein once. The sample consists of fewer than 85,000 distinct CDR3 sequences, approximately 70% of them appearing once. Sequencing input: sorted CD4+, CD8+, or CD8+CD57+ T cells (not recorded which) from PBMCs. These receptors were collected from a human donor with aplastic anemia. Both conserved end residues are part of each CDR3. The D gene is left open where the match is weak. Only some rows state a clone size, as once, few, many or a class for expanded clones.

j_gene: TRBJ2-7
v_gene: TRBV2
abundance: NA
d_gene: NA
CDR3nt: TGTGCCAGCATTAGAAGAACCTACGAGCAGTACTTC
CDR3aa: CASIRRTYEQYF

j_gene: TRBJ2-3
v_gene: TRBV19
abundance: NA
d_gene: NA
CDR3nt: TGTGCCAGCAGCTTGGTGGGCAGGAACACAGATACGCAGTATTTT
CDR3aa: CASSLVGRNTDTQYF

j_gene: TRBJ1-1
v_gene: TRBV20-1
abundance: NA
d_gene: NA
CDR3nt: TGCAGTGCTAGTGGGAGGGTTACGAACACTGAAGCTTTCTTT
CDR3aa: CSASGRVTNTEAFF

j_gene: TRBJ1-3
v_gene: TRBV7-6
abundance: once
d_gene: NA
CDR3nt: TGTGCCAGCAGCTTAGAGGCCGCCTCTGGAAACACCATATATTTT
CDR3aa: CASSLEAASGNTIYF

j_gene: TRBJ2-2
v_gene: TRBV28
abundance: NA
d_gene: NA
CDR3nt: TGTGCCAGCAGTTTGAGGGGTACCGGGGAGCTGTTTTTT
CDR3aa: CASSLRGTGELFF

j_gene: TRBJ2-2
v_gene: TRBV24-1
abundance: NA
d_gene: NA
CDR3nt: TGTGCCACCAGTGATTTCCCGACCTGGGCGGACGCGAACACCGGGGAGCTGTTTTTT
CDR3aa: CATSDFPTWADANTGELFF

j_gene: TRBJ2-3
v_gene: TRBV20-1
abundance: once
d_gene: NA
CDR3nt: TGCAGTGCTAGAGATGAGTGGGGAGCGGGCAGGGCGCGAGGGCAGTATTTT
CDR3aa: CSARDEWGAGRARGQYF

j_gene: TRBJ2-7
v_gene: TRBV7-6
abundance: many
d_gene: NA
CDR3nt: TGTGCCAGCAGCTCTCGTCCCTACGAGCAGTACTTC
CDR3aa: CASSSRPYEQYF

j_gene: TRBJ1-4
v_gene: TRBV20-1
abundance: NA
d_gene: TRBD1
CDR3nt: TGCAGTGCTAGCAGGACAGGGTTATCGGAACTGTTTTTT
CDR3aa: CSASRTGLSELFF

j_gene: TRBJ2-1
v_gene: TRBV11-2
abundance: few
d_gene: NA
CDR3nt: TGTGCCAGCAGCTTAGTAGTAGACTCCTACAATGAGCAGTTCTTC
CDR3aa: CASSLVVDSYNEQFF

j_gene: TRBJ2-7
v_gene: TRBV6-1
abundance: NA
d_gene: TRBD1
CDR3nt: TGTGCCAGCAGTGTACAGGGGGTCCCCACCTACGAGCAGTACTTC
CDR3aa: CASSVQGVPTYEQYF

j_gene: TRBJ1-5
v_gene: TRBV19
abundance: few
d_gene: TRBD1
CDR3nt: TGTGCCAGTAACCGGGACAGAAATCAGCCCCAGCATTTT
CDR3aa: CASNRDRNQPQHF

j_gene: TRBJ2-1
v_gene: TRBV4-1
abundance: NA
d_gene: TRBD2
CDR3nt: TGCGCCAGCAGCCTGGCGGCTAGCGGGACCTATGAGCAGTTCTTC
CDR3aa: CASSLAASGTYEQFF

j_gene: TRBJ1-2
v_gene: TRBV24-1
abundance: NA
d_gene: NA
CDR3nt: TGTGCCACCACTAGGACAGCCACTAACTATGGCTACACCTTC
CDR3aa: CATTRTATNYGYTF

j_gene: TRBJ1-2
v_gene: TRBV7-9
abundance: NA
d_gene: NA
CDR3nt: TGTGCCAGCAGCACCGGACAGTCTTATGGCTACACCTTC
CDR3aa: CASSTGQSYGYTF

j_gene: TRBJ1-1
v_gene: TRBV9
abundance: NA
d_gene: NA
CDR3nt: TGTGCCAGCAGCGTAGAGGAGGGGGAGGCTTTCTTT
CDR3aa: CASSVEEGEAFF

j_gene: TRBJ1-1
v_gene: TRBV7-2
abundance: NA
d_gene: NA
CDR3nt: TGTGCCAGCAAACCGGGGCCCAGGGAAGCTTTCTTT
CDR3aa: CASKPGPREAFF

j_gene: TRBJ2-3
v_gene: TRBV7-3
abundance: once
d_gene: TRBD2
CDR3nt: TGTGCCAGCAGTAGGGCTAGCGGAATCCCAGATACGCAGTATTTT
CDR3aa: CASSRASGIPDTQYF

j_gene: TRBJ2-3
v_gene: TRBV11-2
abundance: NA
d_gene: TRBD2
CDR3nt: TGTGCCAGCAGCTTAGAGAAAGCGGGAGGGCCGACAGATACGCAGTATTTT
CDR3aa: CASSLEKAGGPTDTQYF